Below are 29 T cell receptor beta chains sequenced from a single sample in a study of post-analysis software for immune sequencing data. What these receptors recognize is not known. Built from TCR beta cDNA, the libraries had unique molecular identifiers in them. TCRdb redid the calling of the PCR reads with MiXCR, one entry per CDR3 protein. Among 400,000 to 500,000 distinct CDR3 sequences, less than 40% were seen once, and the ten largest hold 7.6%. Notes on the study in general: In patients, TRBV5-6, TRBV5-1 and TRBV20-1 belonged to roughly five TRBV segments found more frequently than in controls.

Sequencing was carried out using blood. The receptors derive from a girl aged 2-15 years with multiple sclerosis.

This chain links TRBV5-1 with TRBJ2-1; 14 bases fit TRBD2. V trimming: 4 bases; J trimming: 7 bases; junction bases outside the gene matches: 16. Germline assignment: CDR1 SGHRS and CDR2 YFSETQ. This CDR3 comprises 19 residues. Here the CDR3 reads CASSPFLGTSGGFNNEQFF. CDR3 in DNA: TGCGCCAGCAGCCCCTTTTTGGGGACTAGCGGGGGTTTTAATAATGAGCAGTTCTTC.

The chain links TRBV29-1 to TRBJ1-1, with 7 positions matching TRBD1. V lost 4 bases and J lost 0; bases outside the gene matches: 5. CDR1 is SQVTM, CDR2 ANQGSEA, per germline. The CDR3 contains 14 residues. CDR3 sequence (DNA): TGCAGCGTTGGACTGGGACAGATGAACACTGAAGCTTTCTTT. The encoded protein is CSVGLGQMNTEAFF.

V and J are TRBV6-5 and TRBJ1-1, with unresolved D. The CDR3 loop spans 15 amino acids. V was trimmed by 0 bases and J by 2 bases, leaving 10 bases between them. The germline V gene has CDR1 MNHEY and CDR2 SVGAGI. The DNA of the CDR3 is TGTGCCAGCAGTTACTCGACTGCAGGCAACACTGAAGCTTTCTTT. It codes for CASSYSTAGNTEAFF.

The chain uses TRBV29-1 and TRBJ2-1; D may be TRBD2 (7 bases). Deletions cut 6 bases from V and 5 bases from J, with 17 bases between. The CDR3 length is 14 residues. Per the germline V gene, CDR1 is SQVTM and CDR2 is ANQGSEA. The CDR3 sequence is CSVLLGRGDNEQFF. The CDR3 DNA is TGCAGCGTCCTACTAGGGAGGGGGGACAATGAGCAGTTCTTC.

The genes are TRBV5-1 and TRBJ2-7; D unclear. CDR3 length: 14 residues. CDR1 is SGHRS and CDR2 is YFSETQ in the germline V gene. Between the trimmed V and J ends, which lost 4 bases and 1 base, there was a span of 12 bases. The CDR3 bases are TGCGCCAGCAGCCGAGTACCGCGATCCTACGAGCAGTACTTC. It is translated as CASSRVPRSYEQYF.

The chain is built from TRBV27 and TRBJ2-1; D remains ambiguous. The CDR3 contains 14 residues. CDR1 and CDR2 (germline): MNHEY, SMNVEV (reference sequence). With 5 bases removed from V and 2 bases from J, the gap between germline ends came to 10 bases. CDR3 in amino acids: CASSLTIPYNEQFF. The CDR3 bases are TGTGCCAGCAGTCTAACGATACCCTACAATGAGCAGTTCTTC.

The chain combines TRBV6-5 with TRBJ2-5; the D gene is possibly TRBD2 (6 bases). CDR1 MNHEY and CDR2 SVGAGI come from the germline V gene. V shed 3 bases and J shed 5 bases, with 25 bases lying between them. The CDR3 has 18 residues. CDR3 sequence reads: CASSYRIAASLSAETQYF. The CDR3 DNA is TGTGCCAGCAGTTATAGGATAGCGGCCTCTCTGTCAGCGGAGACCCAGTACTTC.

The rearrangement joins TRBV10-3 to TRBJ1-1, with D perhaps matching TRBD1 (6 bases). The CDR3 runs 13 residues. The V end was cut by 6 bases, the J end by 5 bases, with 13 bases between. Germline V gene lookup returns CDR1 ENHRY and CDR2 SYGVKD. CDR3 coding DNA: TGTGCCATCAGGAAAGGGACACGAACTGAAGCTTTCTTT. Amino acid sequence: CAIRKGTRTEAFF.

The chain couples TRBV7-3 to TRBJ2-1; D might be TRBD2 (6 bases). Trimming removed 5 bases from V and 7 bases from J, with 21 bases in between. Germline-derived CDR1 and CDR2 are SGHTA and FQGTGA. The CDR3 extends over 16 amino acids. The CDR3 loop is CASSMSGPGNGNEQFF. CDR3 nucleotide sequence: TGTGCCAGCAGCATGAGCGGGCCCGGGAACGGGAATGAGCAGTTCTTC.

Details on this clonotype: A single base separates this from a much larger clone, so it may be a read error. The chain couples TRBV11-1 to TRBJ2-7, with D hard to call. Germline lookup yields CDR1 SGHAT and CDR2 FQDESV (reference sequence). The CDR3 is 17 amino acids. Trimming removed 4 bases at V and 0 bases at J, with 19 bases between. CDR3 nucleotides: TGTGCCAGCAGCTCATCAGTCCTCCGGGCCAACTCCTACGAGCAGTACTTC. It codes for CASSSSVLRANSYEQYF.

To note about this clonotype: A junction end diverges from the germline sequence, so it may reflect a read error. V and J are TRBV24-1 and TRBJ1-5; D call uncertain. This CDR3 comprises 12 residues. From germline, CDR1 is KGHDR and CDR2 SFDVKD. CDR3 sequence: CTTSDNNQPQHF. CDR3 in DNA: TGTACCACCAGTGACAACAATCAGCCCCAGCATTTT.

Only a few counts were recorded for this clonotype. The chain carries TRBV15 and TRBJ2-6, with TRBD1 matching 9 bases. CDR3 length: 19 residues. CDR1 LNHNV and CDR2 YYDKDF come from the germline V gene (reference sequence). The trim removed 3 bases at V and 2 bases at J, leaving 11 bases unmatched. CDR3 nucleotide sequence: TGTGCCACCAGCAGTCCAAGGACAGGGGCCGACACTGGGGCCAACGTCCTGACTTTC. Translation gives CATSSPRTGADTGANVLTF.

This chain uses TRBV20-1 with TRBJ1-2, with D tentatively TRBD1 (5 bases). Germline CDR1 DFQATT, CDR2 SNEGSKA (reference sequence). This CDR3 comprises 13 residues. V was pared by 0 bases and J by 5 bases, with 10 bases between. DNA of the CDR3: TGCAGTGCTAGAGACAGGGTATCGTATGGCTACACCTTC. It encodes CSARDRVSYGYTF.

This clonotype was recorded many times. This rearrangement joins TRBV7-8 to TRBJ1-1, with D unclear. This CDR3 has 16 residues. With 5 bases removed from V and 2 bases from J, the gap between germline ends came to 18 bases. Germline CDR1 reads SGHVS; CDR2 reads FQNEAQ. The CDR3 spells CASSVQTDRLNTEAFF. The CDR3 DNA follows: TGTGCCAGCAGCGTACAGACCGACCGGCTTAACACTGAAGCTTTCTTT.

The DNA for the CDR3 is TGTGCCAGCACGGGACTTCATCGAGAGACCCAGTACTTC. It encodes CASTGLHRETQYF. J is TRBJ2-7 and V is TRBV2, with a possible D match to TRBD2 (6 bases). The J call could be wrong; TRBJ2-5 is a better fit for the DNA end. This CDR3 region has 13 residues. Germline V lookup: CDR1 SNHLY, CDR2 FYNNEI.

The chain links TRBV2 to TRBJ2-1; the D gene is possibly TRBD2 (6 bases). TRBJ2-7 explains the end of the DNA better; the J call may be wrong. Germline CDR1 is SNHLY and CDR2 is FYNNEI. The CDR3 has 13 amino acids. The CDR3 DNA sequence: TGTGCCAGCAGTGGGGGACTTTACAATGAGCAGTACTTC. Its protein is CASSGGLYNEQYF.

The V and J genes are TRBV3-1 and TRBJ2-7; D is uncertain. V gave up 2 bases and J gave up 3 bases, with 14 bases separating them. Germline lookup yields CDR1 LGHDT and CDR2 YNNKEL (reference sequence). The CDR3 sequence is 15 residues long. CDR3 residues: CASSQIPTRNYEQYF. In DNA, the CDR3 is TGTGCCAGCAGCCAAATTCCGACAAGGAACTACGAGCAGTACTTC.

This chain connects TRBV7-2 to TRBJ2-5, with D maybe TRBD1 (5 bases). CDR3 length equals 13 residues. V was cut by 5 bases and J by 5 bases, with 12 bases left in between. CDR1 and CDR2 from the germline V gene are SGHTA and FQGNSA. The CDR3 nucleotides are TGTGCCAGCAGCCGATCAGGGCTGGAGACCCAGTACTTC. Translating gives CASSRSGLETQYF.

This clonotype was seen more than once but under ten times. The V and J genes are TRBV6-2 or TRBV6-3 and TRBJ2-1, with 16 nucleotides matching TRBD2. V lost 0 bases and J lost 8; bases outside the gene matches: 4. This CDR3 has 17 residues. Per germline, CDR1 MNHEY and CDR2 SVGEGT. The CDR3 spells CASSYSGTSGGVDEQFF. CDR3 bases: TGTGCCAGCAGTTACTCCGGGACTAGCGGGGGGGTCGATGAGCAGTTCTTC.

This clonotype was seen a few times. V gene TRBV7-2 combines with J gene TRBJ2-5, with 9 bases identical to TRBD2. V lost 2 bases, J lost 2 bases, and 3 bases stayed unmatched. Germline assignment: CDR1 SGHTA and CDR2 FQGNSA. CDR3 length equals 15 residues. The chain's CDR3 is CASSLQAGGQETQYF. Here the CDR3 DNA reads TGTGCCAGCAGCTTACAAGCGGGAGGTCAAGAGACCCAGTACTTC.

This clonotype has just a few counts. This chain uses TRBV7-3 with TRBJ1-1, with no clear D. From germline, CDR1 is SGHTA and CDR2 FQGTGA. This CDR3 contains 13 residues. V lost 0 bases and J 5 bases, leaving 7 bases between the germline ends. The CDR3 is CASSLTKGTEAFF. CDR3 coding DNA: TGTGCCAGCAGCTTAACGAAAGGAACTGAAGCTTTCTTT. Full variable domain (remainder filled in from reference TRBV7-3 and TRBJ1-1): GAGVSQTPSNKVTEKGKYVELRCDPISGHTALYWYRQSLGQGPEFLIYFQGTGAADDSGLPNDRFFAVRPEGSVSTLKIQRTERGDSAVYLCASSLTKGTEAFFGQGTRLTVV.

This clonotype came up a few times. This sequence joins TRBV7-2 and TRBJ2-7, with D unclear. The V gene's germline CDR1 is SGHTA and CDR2 FQGNSA. This CDR3 has 15 amino acids. V lost 4 bases and J 1 base, leaving 14 bases between the germline ends. CDR3 sequence reads: CASSSQTYLSYEQYF. The CDR3, as DNA: TGTGCCAGCAGCTCCCAAACCTATCTGTCCTACGAGCAGTACTTC. Full variable domain (outside the CDR3, taken from reference TRBV7-2 and TRBJ2-7): GAGVSQSPSNKVTEKGKDVELRCDPISGHTALYWYRQSLGQGLEFLIYFQGNSAPDKSGLPSDRFSAERTGGSVSTLTIQRTQQEDSAVYLCASSSQTYLSYEQYFGPGTRLTVT.

The rearrangement joins TRBV20-1 to TRBJ2-1; TRBD2 might be the D (6 bases). CDR1 DFQATT and CDR2 SNEGSKA come from the germline V gene (reference sequence). Trimming removed 5 bases at V and 5 bases at J, with 13 bases between. This CDR3 contains 13 residues. The CDR3 loop reads CSASIAVDNEQFF. The CDR3 DNA sequence: TGCAGTGCTTCAATAGCGGTGGACAATGAGCAGTTCTTC.

The rearrangement links TRBV29-1 to TRBJ2-1; D unresolved. The V gene's germline CDR1 is SQVTM and CDR2 ANQGSEA. The V and J ends lost 5 bases and 3 bases respectively, with 5 bases between them. The CDR3 length is 11 residues. Here the CDR3 reads CSVRDYNEQFF. CDR3 bases: TGCAGCGTTAGGGACTACAATGAGCAGTTCTTC.

The chain recombines TRBV7-2 with TRBJ2-1; D remains unclear. The CDR3 covers 15 residues. Per the germline V gene, CDR1 is SGHTA and CDR2 is FQGNSA. V was shortened by 3 bases and J by 5 bases, with 14 bases between the two germline ends. The CDR3 DNA follows: TGTGCCAGCAGCTTCAGAGGCCAGGCTAACAATGAGCAGTTCTTC. Translated, it gives CASSFRGQANNEQFF.

The CDR3 loop is CAISGTSMPDTQYF. Here the CDR3 DNA reads TGTGCCATCAGTGGGACCTCTATGCCAGATACGCAGTATTTT. V is TRBV10-3 and J is TRBJ2-3; D remains ambiguous. The length of the CDR3 is 14 residues. From germline, CDR1 is ENHRY and CDR2 SYGVKD. V was shortened by 4 bases and J by 4 bases, with 12 bases between the two germline ends.

The chain couples TRBV28 to TRBJ2-7, with 9 bases matching TRBD1. CDR3 length: 15 amino acids. The J segment lost 3 bases and the V segment lost 6 bases, leaving 9 bases of the junction unmatched. CDR1 is MDHEN, CDR2 SYDVKM, per germline. The CDR3 DNA reads TGTGCCAGCAGCACCCCCACAGGGGGCAGCTACGAGCAGTACTTC. This sequence encodes CASSTPTGGSYEQYF.

This clonotype was detected a few times. This chain links TRBV29-1 with TRBJ1-2, with TRBD1 identical over 7 bases. Germline CDR1 SQVTM, CDR2 ANQGSEA. The length of the CDR3 is 12 residues. V was clipped by 6 bases and J by 5 bases; unmatched bases: 6. This CDR3 reads CSVRDSSYGYTF. The CDR3 region has the DNA TGCAGCGTGAGGGACAGCTCTTATGGCTACACCTTC.

This chain joins TRBV2 and TRBJ2-5, with D perhaps assigned TRBD1 or TRBD2 (5 bases each). TRBJ2-7 matches the DNA end more closely, so the J call is doubtful. The CDR3 spans 13 residues. Germline loops: CDR1 SNHLY, CDR2 FYNNEI. Written as DNA, the CDR3 is TGTGCCAGCAGGAGAAGGGACGGGGACGAGCAGTACTTC. Amino acid sequence: CASRRRDGDEQYF.